The next 32 T cell receptor beta chains were all read from a single sample in a study of blood T cells in healthy people across ages. PCR was performed a second time for roughly 7 to 12 cycles using a sample-barcoded 5' primer and a J-beta primer mix. A single record per CDR3 protein comes from TCRdb applying MiXCR to the 5' RACE reads. The table records approximately 800,000 distinct CDR3 sequences, around 25% of them present only once. These data also featured in a second study, about T cells of mothers and their children.

The sequenced sample was blood. Receptor source: a boy younger than 18 in good health.

This clonotype has a handful of counts. V gene TRBV29-1 combines with J gene TRBJ1-3; D gene uncertain. The V end lost 4 bases, the J end lost 0 bases, and 16 bases lay between the germline ends. CDR1 is SQVTM, CDR2 ANQGSEA, per germline. The CDR3 is made up of 16 amino acids. The CDR3 bases are TGCAGCGTTGGGTTGTGGCGCCCGAGCTCTGGAAACACCATATATTTT. Its protein product is CSVGLWRPSSGNTIYF. Full variable domain (rest looked up from reference TRBV29-1 and TRBJ1-3): SAVISQKPSRDICQRGTSLTIQCQVDSQVTMMFWYRQQPGQSLTLIATANQGSEATYESGFVIDKFPISRPNLTFSTLTVSNMSPEDSSIYLCSVGLWRPSSGNTIYFGEGSWLTVV.

This clonotype was observed a handful of times. V is TRBV7-2 and J is TRBJ1-3; no firm D call. CDR3 length: 15 residues. V lost 4 bases and J lost 0, with 10 bases in between. Germline-derived CDR1 and CDR2 are SGHTA and FQGNSA. CDR3 DNA: TGTGCCAGCAGCTACGGACGGATCTCTGGAAACACCATATATTTT. Protein product: CASSYGRISGNTIYF.

The chain has TRBV7-2 and TRBJ2-6; a possible D gene is TRBD2 (6 bases). The V end lost 5 bases, the J end lost 2 bases, and 13 bases lay between the germline ends. The CDR3 runs 16 residues. Germline lookup yields CDR1 SGHTA and CDR2 FQGNSA. As DNA, the CDR3 is TGTGCCAGCAGCCCGCACGGGACTCCTGGGGCCAACGTCCTGACTTTC. It codes for CASSPHGTPGANVLTF.

J is TRBJ1-2 and V is TRBV29-1; D gene uncertain. In germline, CDR1 is SQVTM, CDR2 ANQGSEA. CDR3 length equals 12 residues. The V end was cut by 7 bases, the J end by 1 base, with 10 bases between. The CDR3 loop reads CSGRRGNYGYTF. CDR3 DNA sequence: TGCAGCGGAAGGCGGGGTAACTATGGCTACACCTTC.

This chain connects TRBV27 to TRBJ2-5; possible D gene TRBD1, 5 bases. Germline lookup yields CDR1 MNHEY and CDR2 SMNVEV (reference sequence). Trimming left V 5 bases short and J 1 base short, with 8 bases between. The CDR3 sequence is 13 residues long. DNA of the CDR3: TGTGCCAGCAGTAAGGGGCTCCAAGAGACCCAGTACTTC. It is translated as CASSKGLQETQYF.

The V call is TRBV5-5, the J call TRBJ1-2; D call uncertain. The CDR3 loop spans 13 amino acids. Germline assignment: CDR1 SGHKS and CDR2 YYEKEE (reference sequence). V was shortened by 3 bases and J by 8 bases, with 14 bases between the two germline ends. The CDR3 coding sequence is TGTGCCAGCAGCTCGCGGTCGATCGGGGGCTACACCTTC. Amino acids: CASSSRSIGGYTF.

The chain joins TRBV5-1 to TRBJ2-5, with a weak D call TRBD1 (5 bases). The J call may be incorrect, as the DNA end agrees better with TRBJ2-7. The CDR3 is made up of 14 amino acids. The germline CDR1 and CDR2 sequences are SGHRS and YFSETQ. In DNA form, the CDR3 reads TGCGCCAGCAGCTTGGCAGGGTTCCTTGGCGAGCAGTACTTC. This encodes CASSLAGFLGEQYF.

This clonotype was detected a few times. V and J are TRBV27 and TRBJ1-4; D remains unclear. V lost 5 bases and J lost 8, with 15 bases in between. Germline-derived CDR1 and CDR2 are MNHEY and SMNVEV (reference sequence). The CDR3 covers 14 residues. The CDR3 spells CASSLRALGEKLFF. The DNA for the CDR3 is TGTGCCAGCAGTCTCCGGGCCCTGGGAGAAAAACTGTTTTTT.

This rearrangement joins TRBV7-2 to TRBJ1-6, with 7 bases matching TRBD1. The CDR3 length is 15 residues. CDR1 SGHTA and CDR2 FQGNSA come from the germline V gene. The V segment lost 5 bases and the J segment 5 bases; nucleotides outside the gene matches: 6. This chain's CDR3 is CASSLPTGNNSPLHF. The CDR3 DNA follows: TGTGCCAGCAGCCTCCCGACAGGGAATAATTCACCCCTCCACTTT.

At least ten counts were recorded for this clonotype. The rearrangement uses TRBV5-6 and TRBJ2-1; D is perhaps TRBD2 (6 bases). The CDR3 is 13 amino acids. Germline V lookup: CDR1 SGHDT, CDR2 YYEEEE. Trimming shortened V by 6 bases and J by 9 bases, and 16 bases separated the two germline ends. The CDR3 nucleotides read TGTGCCAGCACCCCGAGGGCTAGCGTTGAGCAGTTCTTC. Translated: CASTPRASVEQFF.

The chain carries TRBV28 and TRBJ2-4, with D unclear. The length of the CDR3 is 11 residues. The V gene lost 4 bases and the J gene lost 12 bases, with 10 bases spanning the gap. Germline V gene sequence: CDR1 MDHEN, CDR2 SYDVKM. CDR3: CASSSLRDQYF. The CDR3 DNA is TGTGCCAGCAGTTCCCTCAGAGATCAGTACTTC. The full variable domain, its missing parts supplied by reference TRBV28 and TRBJ2-4, is DVKVTQSSRYLVKRTGEKVFLECVQDMDHENMFWYRQDPGLGLRLIYFSYDVKMKEKGDIPEGYSVSREKKERFSLILESASTNQTSMYLCASSSLRDQYFGAGTRLSVL.

The gene calls are TRBV20-1 and TRBJ2-1; D possibly corresponds to TRBD2 (5 bases). This CDR3 is 19 amino acids long. Germline V gene lookup returns CDR1 DFQATT and CDR2 SNEGSKA (reference sequence). Trimming pared 4 bases from V and 0 bases from J, leaving 25 bases between. This CDR3 reads CSANCVSIGAESSYNEQFF. Written as DNA, the CDR3 is TGCAGTGCTAACTGTGTATCAATCGGAGCGGAGAGCTCCTACAATGAGCAGTTCTTC.

The J gene is TRBJ1-4, the V gene TRBV29-1; TRBD1 might be the D (6 bases). Germline V gene sequence: CDR1 SQVTM, CDR2 ANQGSEA. This CDR3 contains 13 residues. The V end lost 7 bases, the J end lost 7 bases, and 16 bases lay between the germline ends. In DNA, the CDR3 is TGCAGCGCCGAGGCCAGGGGAAGTGAAAAACTGTTTTTT. Its protein product is CSAEARGSEKLFF.

In its sample, this clonotype was seen many times. The chain has TRBV5-6 and TRBJ2-5; TRBD2 aligns across 10 bases. The J call may not be correct, given that the DNA end is closer to TRBJ2-1. The CDR3 is made up of 16 amino acids. Germline V lookup: CDR1 SGHDT, CDR2 YYEEEE. CDR3 region: CASSLALSGGNNEQFF. DNA of the CDR3: TGTGCCAGCAGCTTGGCCCTTAGCGGGGGGAACAATGAGCAGTTCTTC.

The gene calls are TRBV11-2 and TRBJ2-2, with no clear D. V was trimmed by 3 bases and J by 3 bases, leaving 8 bases between them. CDR1 is SGHAT, CDR2 FQNNGV, per germline. This CDR3 spans 14 amino acids. CDR3 DNA: TGTGCCAGCAGCTTGATCGGTTACACCGGGGAGCTGTTTTTT. Encoded protein: CASSLIGYTGELFF.

This clonotype was detected a few times. This chain joins TRBV7-3 and TRBJ2-7; 7 positions match TRBD1. Per germline, CDR1 SGHTA and CDR2 FQGTGA. The V gene end was trimmed by 5 bases and the J gene end by 5 bases; junction bases not matched to a gene: 9. The CDR3 consists of 14 residues. This CDR3 is CASSPTGTDHEQYF. The CDR3 DNA reads as TGTGCCAGCAGCCCTACTGGGACAGACCACGAGCAGTACTTC.

The chain links TRBV28 to TRBJ2-1, with a tentative D call TRBD2 (6 bases). The ends were cut back, 2 bases at V and 7 bases at J, with 24 bases in the middle. There are 18 residues in the CDR3. Germline V gene lookup returns CDR1 MDHEN and CDR2 SYDVKM. CDR3 loop: CASSLVHSAGSSGNEQFF. CDR3 bases: TGTGCCAGCAGTTTAGTTCATTCGGCGGGATCCTCGGGGAATGAGCAGTTCTTC.

This clonotype came up a few times. At one boundary the junction diverges from the germline segment, which might be a read error. The CDR3 bases are TGTGCTAGCAGCCGCAGACAGGGGCGGAACACCGGGGAGCTGTTTTTT. This sequence encodes CASSRRQGRNTGELFF. The rearrangement joins TRBV7-7 to TRBJ2-2, with 8 bases identical to TRBD1. CDR1 and CDR2 from the germline V gene are SSHAT and FNYEAQ (reference sequence). This CDR3 is built from 16 residues.

V gene TRBV4-2 combines with J gene TRBJ1-5; D is perhaps TRBD1 (6 bases). Germline loops: CDR1 LGHNA, CDR2 YNFKEQ. V lost 0 bases, J lost 3 bases, and 9 bases lay in between. The CDR3 contains 15 residues. CDR3 coding DNA: TGTGCCAGCAGCCAAGAGAAGGGGGTCAATCAGCCCCAGCATTTT. Translating gives CASSQEKGVNQPQHF.

This chain joins TRBV6-2 or TRBV6-3 and TRBJ2-1; the match to TRBD1 covers 10 bases. The CDR3 extends over 15 amino acids. Germline lookup yields CDR1 MNHEY and CDR2 SVGEGT. The V gene end was trimmed by 2 bases and the J gene end by 8 bases; junction bases not matched to a gene: 6. The CDR3, as DNA: TGTGCCAGCAGTTACGGGACAGGGGTGGTTGATGAGCAGTTCTTC. Amino acid sequence: CASSYGTGVVDEQFF.

V usage is TRBV4-3 and J usage is TRBJ1-1; D is unresolved. CDR1 LGHNA and CDR2 YSLEER come from the germline V gene. The ends were cut back, 2 bases at V and 5 bases at J, with 12 bases in the middle. The CDR3 runs 14 residues. For the CDR3, the DNA is TGCGCCAGCAGCCAATTTTTGGGAGGGACTGAAGCTTTCTTT. Translating it yields CASSQFLGGTEAFF.

The genes are TRBV5-1 and TRBJ2-1; 15 nucleotides agree with TRBD2. The CDR3 contains 21 residues. Germline loops: CDR1 SGHRS, CDR2 YFSETQ. The V gene end was trimmed by 0 bases and the J gene end by 4 bases; junction bases not matched to a gene: 14. CDR3 coding DNA: TGCGCCAGCAGCTTGGGACCAGCGGGACTAGCGGGAGGTACCGGTTACAATGAGCAGTTCTTC. Amino acids: CASSLGPAGLAGGTGYNEQFF.

V usage is TRBV3-1 and J usage is TRBJ1-1; a weak D match, TRBD1 (5 bases). The CDR3 is 15 amino acids. Germline V gives CDR1 LGHDT, CDR2 YNNKEL (reference sequence). Trimming removed 4 bases from V and 4 bases from J, with 16 bases in between. CDR3 sequence (DNA): TGTGCCAGCAGCCTTTGGGGGGAGAGGGCCACTGAAGCTTTCTTT. Amino acid sequence: CASSLWGERATEAFF.

This clonotype turned up a few times. V and J are TRBV29-1 and TRBJ2-4; TRBD1 matches 10 bases. This CDR3 is 14 amino acids long. With 6 bases clipped from V and 8 bases from J, the junction kept 10 bases outside the gene matches. CDR1 is SQVTM and CDR2 is ANQGSEA in the germline V gene. CDR3 protein: CSVETGGGVDIQYF. In DNA form, the CDR3 reads TGCAGCGTAGAGACAGGGGGCGGTGTAGACATTCAGTACTTC.

The chain recombines TRBV12-3 or TRBV12-4 with TRBJ2-2, with D tentatively TRBD2 (6 bases). The V end was cut by 6 bases, the J end by 6 bases, with 14 bases between. The CDR3 extends over 14 amino acids. The CDR3 DNA sequence: TGTGCCAGCAGGCTTGCGGGAAACCCCGGGGAGCTGTTTTTT. Encoded protein: CASRLAGNPGELFF.

The V gene is TRBV20-1, the J gene TRBJ2-7; TRBD2 matches at 10 bases. Germline V lookup: CDR1 DFQATT, CDR2 SNEGSKA (reference sequence). Germline trimming cut 3 bases from V and 3 bases from J; bases unmatched to any gene: 5. The CDR3 consists of 14 residues. The CDR3 bases are TGCAGTGCTAGGAACCTAGCGGGAGTCTACGAGCAGTACTTC. It translates to CSARNLAGVYEQYF.

This clonotype was recorded a few times. J is TRBJ2-1 and V is TRBV4-3; TRBD2 matches 14 bases. The CDR3 totals 19 residues. Trimming cost V 0 bases and J 5 bases; bases outside gene matches: 9. The germline V gene encodes CDR1 LGHNA and CDR2 YSLEER. CDR3: CASSQDPGLAGATHNEQFF. The DNA of the CDR3 is TGCGCCAGCAGCCAAGATCCGGGACTAGCGGGGGCAACCCACAATGAGCAGTTCTTC.

This chain uses TRBV28 with TRBJ1-3, with 9 positions matching TRBD1. The CDR3 has 16 residues. With V trimmed by 5 bases and J by 3 bases, 8 bases remained unmatched. CDR1 and CDR2 (germline): MDHEN, SYDVKM. This CDR3 is CASSLPGTGNGNTIYF. CDR3 nucleotides: TGTGCCAGCAGTCTACCCGGGACAGGGAATGGAAACACCATATATTTT.

This sequence joins TRBV20-1 and TRBJ1-1; 8 nucleotides align to TRBD1. J lost 4 bases, V lost 2 bases, and 9 bases had no gene match. The germline CDR1 and CDR2 sequences are DFQATT and SNEGSKA (reference sequence). This CDR3 is 15 amino acids long. The chain's CDR3 is CSARPETGEVTEAFF. In nucleotides, the CDR3 is TGCAGTGCTAGACCCGAGACAGGGGAGGTCACTGAAGCTTTCTTT.

This clonotype was seen more than once but under ten times. V is TRBV7-2 and J is TRBJ2-2; D unresolved. Per the germline V gene, CDR1 is SGHTA and CDR2 is FQGNSA. Trimming removed 3 bases at V and 2 bases at J, with 10 bases between. The CDR3 is made up of 15 amino acids. This chain's CDR3 is CASSFRVVNTGELFF. CDR3 DNA: TGTGCCAGCAGCTTTCGGGTTGTAAACACCGGGGAGCTGTTTTTT. Full variable domain (rest looked up from reference TRBV7-2 and TRBJ2-2): GAGVSQSPSNKVTEKGKDVELRCDPISGHTALYWYRQSLGQGLEFLIYFQGNSAPDKSGLPSDRFSAERTGGSVSTLTIQRTQQEDSAVYLCASSFRVVNTGELFFGEGSRLTVL.

The rearrangement joins TRBV20-1 to TRBJ2-2; 8 bases line up with TRBD2. V trimming: 4 bases; J trimming: 1 base; junction bases outside the gene matches: 5. The CDR3 spans 15 residues. Germline V gives CDR1 DFQATT, CDR2 SNEGSKA (reference sequence). DNA for the CDR3: TGCAGTGCTACTATAGCGGGATTGAACACCGGGGAGCTGTTTTTT. The encoded protein is CSATIAGLNTGELFF.

The gene calls are TRBV24-1 and TRBJ2-5; D remains unclear. The J call may be incorrect, as the DNA end agrees better with TRBJ2-1. Germline V gives CDR1 KGHDR, CDR2 SFDVKD. CDR3 length: 12 residues. CDR3 protein: CATSDYLNEQFF. Written as DNA, the CDR3 is TGTGCCACCAGTGATTACCTCAATGAGCAGTTCTTC.